Following are 14 T cell receptor beta chains from one sample sequenced in a study of metastatic and nonmetastatic thyroid tumors. Each patient came to thyroid surgery without any prior treatment (of any kind). TCRdb used MiXCR to call clones anew from the PCR reads. Among 25,000 to 35,000 clones listed, over 20% were seen once. The material sequenced was blood. These TCRs come from a female donor with papillary thyroid cancer or a benign thyroid nodule (not recorded which). Some clones in this sample may be carry-over from other donors' samples.

The V and J genes are TRBV2 and TRBJ1-2, with a possible D match to TRBD1 (6 bases). CDR3 size: 13 residues. The germline V gene has CDR1 SNHLY and CDR2 FYNNEI. Trimming cost V 3 bases and J 7 bases, with 12 bases left between them. The chain's CDR3 is CASSDSWGLGYTF. The CDR3 DNA reads as TGTGCCAGCAGTGATTCATGGGGGCTTGGCTACACCTTC.

The chain carries TRBV11-1 and TRBJ2-2; the match to TRBD2 covers 14 bases. The V and J ends lost 2 bases and 6 bases, in that order; junction bases with no gene match: 8. Germline V gives CDR1 SGHAT, CDR2 FQDESV (reference sequence). The CDR3 covers 18 residues. CDR3 DNA sequence: TGTGCCAGCAGCTTACCGGGACTAGCGGGAGCGTTATCCGGGGAGCTGTTTTTT. Translation: CASSLPGLAGALSGELFF.

This clone was detected only a few times. The chain employs TRBV28 and TRBJ2-2; unclear D gene. This CDR3 region has 17 residues. Germline assignment: CDR1 MDHEN and CDR2 SYDVKM. Trimming cost V 5 bases and J 0 bases, with 16 bases left between them. In DNA, the CDR3 is TGTGCCAGCAGTCTCCCCCCCTGGGTACCGAACACCGGGGAGCTGTTTTTT. It translates to CASSLPPWVPNTGELFF.

The DNA for the CDR3 is TGTGCCAGCAGTTTACAGGGGGTAACCTACGAGCAGTACTTC. Translated, it gives CASSLQGVTYEQYF. The chain couples TRBV28 to TRBJ2-7; 7 nucleotides agree with TRBD1. The V segment lost 2 bases and the J segment 2 bases; nucleotides outside the gene matches: 3. The germline CDR1 and CDR2 sequences are MDHEN and SYDVKM. The CDR3 loop spans 14 amino acids.

There are many counts of this clone. The chain combines TRBV7-9 with TRBJ1-1; D ambiguous. From germline, CDR1 is SEHNR and CDR2 FQNEAQ (reference sequence). The CDR3 is 12 residues long. V gave up 5 bases and J gave up 11 bases, with 15 bases separating them. CDR3 coding DNA: TGTGCCAGCAGCGCGGACTCCACTGGGGCTTTCTTT. It codes for CASSADSTGAFF.

This clone was observed a few times. V is TRBV6-1 and J is TRBJ1-2, with D possibly matching TRBD1 (6 bases). CDR1 is MNHNS, CDR2 SASEGT, per germline. CDR3 length equals 14 residues. Between the trimmed V and J ends, which lost 1 base and 7 bases, there was a span of 13 bases. The CDR3 reads CASSEDWGRFGYTF. CDR3 nucleotide sequence: TGTGCCAGCAGTGAAGACTGGGGGCGGTTTGGCTACACCTTC.

Many counts were recorded for this clone. In the same sample, other DNA sequences code for this CDR3. The DNA of the CDR3 is TGCGCCAGCAGCTTGGGGGCGGGGGCACCAGATACGCAGTATTTT. Protein product: CASSLGAGAPDTQYF. This chain connects TRBV5-1 to TRBJ2-3, with D perhaps TRBD2 (7 bases). The CDR3 sequence is 15 residues long. Germline lookup yields CDR1 SGHRS and CDR2 YFSETQ. V dropped 0 bases and J dropped 4 bases, with 12 bases sitting between them.

This clone was counted many times. The chain links TRBV13 to TRBJ2-5; 8 positions agree with TRBD1. Looked up from germline, CDR1 is PRHDT and CDR2 is FYEKMQ (reference sequence). The CDR3 is 14 residues long. The J segment lost 5 bases and the V segment lost 5 bases, leaving 7 bases of the junction unmatched. DNA for the CDR3: TGTGCCAGCAGCCTCGGACAGGGAATGGAGACCCAGTACTTC. Protein: CASSLGQGMETQYF. Full variable domain (missing parts from reference TRBV13 and TRBJ2-5): AAGVIQSPRHLIKEKRETATLKCYPIPRHDTVYWYQQGPGQDPQFLISFYEKMQSDKGSIPDRFSAQQFSDYHSELNMSSLELGDSALYFCASSLGQGMETQYFGPGTRLLVL.

This clone was observed at least ten times. The chain combines TRBV20-1 with TRBJ1-5; TRBD1 aligns across 8 bases. The V and J ends lost 3 bases and 4 bases, in that order; junction bases with no gene match: 5. The CDR3 runs 14 residues. The V gene's germline CDR1 is DFQATT and CDR2 SNEGSKA (reference sequence). Written as DNA, the CDR3 is TGCAGTGCTAGGACAGGGGACCTGAATCAGCCCCAGCATTTT. Translating it yields CSARTGDLNQPQHF.

This clone was counted ten times or more. This sequence joins TRBV7-8 and TRBJ1-6, with 7 bases aligning to TRBD1. The CDR3 has 15 residues. Trimming took 6 bases from V and 4 from J; bases not matched to a gene: 6. Germline loops: CDR1 SGHVS, CDR2 FQNEAQ. CDR3 DNA: TGTGCCAGCAGGCAACGGACAGGATATAATTCACCCCTCCACTTT. This encodes CASRQRTGYNSPLHF.

In its sample, this clone was seen a few times. V and J are TRBV28 and TRBJ1-2; 10 bases line up with TRBD1. Looked up from germline, CDR1 is MDHEN and CDR2 is SYDVKM. V dropped 10 bases and J dropped 10; count of bases not matched to a gene: 12. The CDR3 is 13 amino acids. The CDR3 protein is CATPTGGSRVYTF. The CDR3 DNA follows: TGTGCCACACCGACAGGGGGCTCCCGGGTCTACACCTTC.

This clone was picked up many times. This chain uses TRBV20-1 with TRBJ2-5; TRBD2 agrees at 9 bases. The V gene end was trimmed by 6 bases and the J gene end by 3 bases; junction bases not matched to a gene: 11. CDR3 length: 15 residues. CDR1 and CDR2 (germline): DFQATT, SNEGSKA (reference sequence). This CDR3 reads CSAFHRASGEETQYF. The CDR3 DNA follows: TGCAGTGCATTCCATAGGGCTAGCGGGGAAGAGACCCAGTACTTC.

This clone has a count of ten or more. J is TRBJ2-1 and V is TRBV13; 9 bases are shared with TRBD2. Unmatched junction bases numbered 4, after V lost 5 bases and J lost 2 bases. The V gene's germline CDR1 is PRHDT and CDR2 FYEKMQ (reference sequence). The CDR3 has 15 amino acids. CDR3 sequence (DNA): TGTGCCAGCAGCGCCCCTAGCGGGACCTACAATGAGCAGTTCTTC. Translation: CASSAPSGTYNEQFF.

V is TRBV6-2 or TRBV6-3 and J is TRBJ2-1; D is unclear. Germline V gene data show CDR1 as MNHEY and CDR2 as SVGEGT. The CDR3 contains 12 residues. The V and J ends lost 5 bases and 12 bases respectively, with 14 bases between them. The CDR3 reads CASSLPETGQFF. The DNA of the CDR3 is TGTGCCAGCAGTCTACCCGAGACGGGGCAGTTCTTC.